This T cell receptor (beta chain) is from a study of beta chain features in type 1 diabetes. Expressed TCRB transcripts were sequenced, since all the RNA that had been isolated was reverse transcribed. Data came from immunoSEQ multiplex PCR; TCRdb stores just in-frame clones and leaves some out. This sample has 900,000 or so clones; 17% occur once, and the top ten carry 0.02% to 0.03%. The sequenced sample was naive CD4+ T cells from blood. This clonotype was sampled from a woman between 18 and 30 years old in good health.

This CDR3 is CASSQGDGSGSNYEQFF. Written as DNA, the CDR3 is TGTGCCAGCAGCCAAGGAGATGGAAGCGGGAGTAACTATGAGCAGTTCTTC. This chain links TRBV7-9 with TRBJ2-1, with TRBD2 matching 8 bases. The CDR3 length is 17 residues. Germline V CDR1 and CDR2: SEHNR, FQNEAQ (reference sequence). Losses at the gene ends were 5 bases for V and 8 bases for J; bases not matched to a gene: 17.